This paragraph covers one T cell receptor beta chain sequence. This sample stems from a study of blood T cell repertoires in COVID-19. Study-wide context: Acute and convalescent COVID-19 samples came from the United States, Italy and Spain. T cells, B-cell-depleted T cells, or PBMCs provided the cDNA or gDNA that served as material.

Seattle's enrolled individuals joined amid active infection and were then monitored longitudinally. Germline-derived CDR1 and CDR2 are SGHDT and YYEEEE. This CDR3 spans 14 amino acids. Trimming shortened V by 0 bases and J by 4 bases, and 10 bases separated the two germline ends. Under the authors' procedure: Estimation of nucleated cell counts was performed using reference gene primer amplification. This table comes from immunoSEQ multiplex PCR, and its TCRdb copy is limited to in-frame clones, with some not included. That table supplies the V and J calls and clone size; D and trimming were determined from the DNA. The data contain 250,000 to 400,000 clones, around 88% of them seen just once; the ten biggest clones take up under 2%.

This clonotype was sampled from a woman aged 25-40 years with COVID-19, enrolled during active disease. This chain links TRBV5-6 with TRBJ2-5; D unclear. Material for sequencing was peripheral blood. Written as DNA, the CDR3 is TGTGCCAGCAGCTTGGGTCTAAAGTCAGAGACCCAGTACTTC. Its protein product is CASSLGLKSETQYF. Full variable domain (missing parts from reference TRBV5-6 and TRBJ2-5): DAGVTQSPTHLIKTRGQQVTLRCSPKSGHDTVSWYQQALGQGPQFIFQYYEEEERQRGNFPDRFSGHQFPNYSSELNVNALLLGDSALYLCASSLGLKSETQYFGPGTRLLVL.